A selection of T cell receptor beta chains follows, all from one sample in a study of shared clonotypes between healthy human individuals. Assay: immunoSEQ multiplex PCR; the TCRdb copy retains only in-frame clones and omits some. The sample carries about 1 million clones, more than 60% recorded once. The sample was memory CD4+ T cells sorted from blood. These receptors came from a man between 18 and 29 years old in good health. The CDR3 runs from the conserved cysteine through the conserved F or W. Fields, in order: D gene, clone size, J gene, CDR3 length, V gene, CDR3 protein, CDR3 DNA. D genes are given only for firm matches. Clone size is given for some rows only: seen once, a few or many times, or a class if the clone is expanded.

d_gene: TRBD2
abundance: -
j_gene: TRBJ2-5
len: 16
v_gene: TRBV2
CDR3aa: CASSLGTSGAQETQYF
CDR3nt: TGTGCCAGCAGTCTCGGGACTAGCGGGGCCCAAGAGACCCAGTACTTC

d_gene: TRBD1
abundance: -
j_gene: TRBJ1-4
len: 14
v_gene: TRBV5-4
CDR3aa: CASSPTGANEKLFF
CDR3nt: TGTGCCAGCAGCCCCACAGGGGCAAATGAAAAACTGTTTTTT

d_gene: TRBD2
abundance: -
j_gene: TRBJ2-3
len: 16
v_gene: TRBV7-9
CDR3aa: CASRRGLAGVGDTQYF
CDR3nt: TGTGCCAGCAGACGTGGACTAGCGGGAGTAGGGGATACGCAGTATTTT

d_gene: TRBD1
abundance: -
j_gene: TRBJ2-3
len: 16
v_gene: TRBV5-1
CDR3aa: CASSLTYRGPTDTQYF
CDR3nt: TGCGCCAGCAGCTTGACTTACAGGGGCCCCACAGATACGCAGTATTTT

d_gene: -
abundance: -
j_gene: TRBJ1-3
len: 15
v_gene: TRBV4-1
CDR3aa: CASSQTFIDRNTIYF
CDR3nt: TGCGCCAGCAGCCAAACGTTTATAGACAGAAACACCATATATTTT

d_gene: TRBD2
abundance: -
j_gene: TRBJ2-2
len: 15
v_gene: TRBV11-2
CDR3aa: CASSPASAGAGELFF
CDR3nt: TGTGCCAGCAGCCCCGCTAGCGCGGGGGCCGGGGAGCTGTTTTTT

d_gene: TRBD1
abundance: -
j_gene: TRBJ2-7
len: 15
v_gene: TRBV5-5
CDR3aa: CASSSGTGVAYEQYF
CDR3nt: TGTGCCAGCAGTTCCGGGACAGGGGTGGCGTACGAGCAGTACTTC

d_gene: -
abundance: few
j_gene: TRBJ1-1
len: 12
v_gene: TRBV19
CDR3aa: CASSMPSTEAFF
CDR3nt: TGTGCCAGTAGTATGCCATCCACTGAAGCTTTCTTT

d_gene: -
abundance: -
j_gene: TRBJ2-5
len: 15
v_gene: TRBV5-4
CDR3aa: CASSLRGGSRETQYF
CDR3nt: TGTGCCAGCAGCCTTCGGGGCGGTTCCCGAGAGACCCAGTACTTC

d_gene: -
abundance: -
j_gene: TRBJ1-5
len: 12
v_gene: TRBV5-4
CDR3aa: CASSFSGGAQHF
CDR3nt: TGTGCCAGCAGCTTTAGCGGTGGGGCCCAGCATTTT

d_gene: TRBD1
abundance: -
j_gene: TRBJ2-7
len: 14
v_gene: TRBV5-4
CDR3aa: CASSKGQGEYEQYF
CDR3nt: TGTGCCAGCAGCAAGGGACAGGGTGAATACGAGCAGTACTTC

d_gene: -
abundance: -
j_gene: TRBJ2-7
len: 15
v_gene: TRBV6-1
CDR3aa: CASRVEQGPTYEQYF
CDR3nt: TGTGCCAGCAGGGTTGAACAGGGACCCACCTACGAGCAGTACTTC

d_gene: -
abundance: -
j_gene: TRBJ2-5
len: 19
v_gene: TRBV18
CDR3aa: CASSPQMSGGEAGLETQYF
CDR3nt: TGTGCCAGCTCACCACAGATGAGTGGCGGGGAGGCCGGTTTGGAGACCCAGTACTTC

d_gene: TRBD2
abundance: -
j_gene: TRBJ2-5
len: 18
v_gene: TRBV11-1
CDR3aa: CASSSGGRLADIQETQYF
CDR3nt: TGTGCCAGCAGCTCCGGTGGGAGACTAGCGGACATACAAGAGACCCAGTACTTC

d_gene: -
abundance: -
j_gene: TRBJ2-2
len: 15
v_gene: TRBV9
CDR3aa: CASSSRLELPGELFF
CDR3nt: TGTGCCAGCAGCTCCCGACTAGAATTACCCGGGGAGCTGTTTTTT

d_gene: -
abundance: -
j_gene: TRBJ2-5
len: 14
v_gene: TRBV28
CDR3aa: CASRPGGPKETQYF
CDR3nt: TGTGCCAGCAGGCCTGGGGGACCTAAAGAGACCCAGTACTTC

d_gene: -
abundance: -
j_gene: TRBJ2-3
len: 16
v_gene: TRBV27
CDR3aa: CASSYSPTRSTDTQYF
CDR3nt: TGTGCCAGCAGTTATAGCCCCACGCGGAGCACAGATACGCAGTATTTT

d_gene: -
abundance: -
j_gene: TRBJ1-4
len: 15
v_gene: TRBV7-9
CDR3aa: CASSLQTGGGEKLFF
CDR3nt: TGTGCCAGCAGCTTGCAGACCGGGGGTGGCGAAAAACTGTTTTTT

d_gene: TRBD2
abundance: -
j_gene: TRBJ2-5
len: 16
v_gene: TRBV6-1
CDR3aa: CASSETSGVRSETQYF
CDR3nt: TGTGCCAGCAGTGAGACTAGCGGGGTTAGATCAGAGACCCAGTACTTC

d_gene: TRBD2
abundance: -
j_gene: TRBJ2-2
len: 15
v_gene: TRBV28
CDR3aa: CASSLYAGGSGELFF
CDR3nt: TGTGCCAGCAGTTTATACGCGGGGGGCTCCGGGGAGCTGTTTTTT

d_gene: -
abundance: -
j_gene: TRBJ2-7
len: 15
v_gene: TRBV7-9
CDR3aa: CASSGSGRGSYEQYF
CDR3nt: TGTGCCAGCAGCGGCAGTGGTAGGGGCTCCTACGAGCAGTACTTC

d_gene: -
abundance: -
j_gene: TRBJ2-6
len: 15
v_gene: TRBV30
CDR3aa: CAFRVLLSGANVLTF
CDR3nt: TGTGCCTTCCGGGTCCTACTCTCTGGGGCCAACGTCCTGACTTTC

d_gene: TRBD2
abundance: -
j_gene: TRBJ2-2
len: 14
v_gene: TRBV11-2
CDR3aa: CASSLGRETGELFF
CDR3nt: TGTGCCAGCAGCTTAGGGCGGGAGACCGGGGAGCTGTTTTTT

d_gene: -
abundance: -
j_gene: TRBJ1-3
len: 14
v_gene: TRBV4-3
CDR3aa: CASSQGTAGNTIYF
CDR3nt: TGCGCCAGCAGCCAAGGGACTGCCGGAAACACCATATATTTT

d_gene: TRBD2
abundance: few
j_gene: TRBJ2-7
len: 16
v_gene: TRBV4-3
CDR3aa: CASFPGLAECRYEQYF
CDR3nt: TGCGCCAGCTTTCCGGGACTAGCGGAATGCCGCTACGAGCAGTACTTC

d_gene: -
abundance: once
j_gene: TRBJ2-1
len: 11
v_gene: TRBV5-1
CDR3aa: CASSNTNEQFF
CDR3nt: TGCGCCAGCAGCAACACAAATGAGCAGTTCTTC

d_gene: -
abundance: -
j_gene: TRBJ2-3
len: 15
v_gene: TRBV7-9
CDR3aa: CASSSTGLKTDTQYF
CDR3nt: TGTGCCAGCAGCTCCACCGGACTTAAGACAGATACGCAGTATTTT

d_gene: -
abundance: -
j_gene: TRBJ2-5
len: 15
v_gene: TRBV28
CDR3aa: CASSLGLVPVETQYF
CDR3nt: TGTGCCAGCAGTCTTGGGCTAGTCCCCGTGGAGACCCAGTACTTC

d_gene: TRBD2
abundance: -
j_gene: TRBJ2-5
len: 17
v_gene: TRBV9
CDR3aa: CASSPHAASGGQETQYF
CDR3nt: TGTGCCAGCAGCCCCCACGCGGCTAGCGGGGGCCAAGAGACCCAGTACTTC

d_gene: -
abundance: -
j_gene: TRBJ2-6
len: 16
v_gene: TRBV28
CDR3aa: CASSALKNSGANVLTF
CDR3nt: TGTGCCAGCAGTGCCCTAAAGAACTCTGGGGCCAACGTCCTGACTTTC

d_gene: -
abundance: -
j_gene: TRBJ1-5
len: 15
v_gene: TRBV7-3
CDR3aa: CASSLTGGGNQPQHF
CDR3nt: TGTGCCAGCAGCTTAACGGGGGGAGGCAATCAGCCCCAGCATTTT

d_gene: TRBD2
abundance: -
j_gene: TRBJ2-7
len: 15
v_gene: TRBV6-5
CDR3aa: CASSQTSGSSYEQYF
CDR3nt: TGTGCCAGCAGCCAGACTAGCGGTAGCTCCTACGAGCAGTACTTC

d_gene: TRBD1
abundance: -
j_gene: TRBJ2-1
len: 15
v_gene: TRBV27
CDR3aa: CASSFYDRVGNEQFF
CDR3nt: TGTGCCAGCAGTTTCTATGACAGGGTGGGGAATGAGCAGTTCTTC

d_gene: -
abundance: -
j_gene: TRBJ2-7
len: 12
v_gene: TRBV6-5
CDR3aa: CASSADSYEQYF
CDR3nt: TGTGCCAGCAGCGCCGACAGCTACGAGCAGTACTTC

d_gene: -
abundance: -
j_gene: TRBJ2-3
len: 14
v_gene: TRBV5-1
CDR3aa: CASSLQGNPDTQYF
CDR3nt: TGCGCCAGCAGCTTACAGGGTAACCCAGATACGCAGTATTTT

d_gene: -
abundance: -
j_gene: TRBJ1-2
len: 13
v_gene: TRBV5-4
CDR3aa: CASSADGTYGYTF
CDR3nt: TGTGCCAGCAGCGCGGACGGGACCTATGGCTACACCTTC

d_gene: TRBD1
abundance: -
j_gene: TRBJ1-6
len: 16
v_gene: TRBV6-5
CDR3aa: CASSYSGQGFNSPLHF
CDR3nt: TGTGCCAGCAGTTACTCGGGACAGGGGTTTAATTCACCCCTCCACTTT

d_gene: TRBD2
abundance: -
j_gene: TRBJ2-7
len: 11
v_gene: TRBV20-1
CDR3aa: CSAGGINEQYF
CDR3nt: TGCAGTGCGGGAGGGATCAACGAGCAGTACTTC

d_gene: -
abundance: few
j_gene: TRBJ2-7
len: 10
v_gene: TRBV7-4
CDR3aa: CASSLNDQYF
CDR3nt: TGTGCCAGCAGCTTAAATGATCAGTACTTC

d_gene: -
abundance: -
j_gene: TRBJ2-1
len: 15
v_gene: TRBV7-2
CDR3aa: CASSHYPSSYNEQFF
CDR3nt: TGTGCCAGCAGCCATTACCCGAGCTCCTACAATGAGCAGTTCTTC

d_gene: TRBD2
abundance: -
j_gene: TRBJ2-7
len: 14
v_gene: TRBV6-6
CDR3aa: CASSIGLAYDEQYF
CDR3nt: TGTGCCAGCAGCATAGGACTAGCTTACGACGAGCAGTACTTC

d_gene: -
abundance: -
j_gene: TRBJ2-7
len: 14
v_gene: TRBV7-5
CDR3aa: CARSLISFSYEQYF
CDR3nt: TGTGCCAGAAGCTTAATCAGTTTCTCCTACGAGCAGTACTTC